The rows below give T cell receptor beta chains drawn from one sample of a study of CD8 T cells in Susac syndrome. Each CDR3 protein is one row after TCRdb ran MiXCR on the immunoSEQ multiplex PCR reads. The data contain 130,000 or so distinct CDR3 sequences, just over 95% of them singletons. Material: CD4+ T cells from PBMCs. The receptors were gathered from a human donor with Susac syndrome. Both conserved end residues are part of each CDR3. D genes are given only for firm matches. A row's size may be missing; if present it is once, few, many or a size class.

D gene: .; V gene: TRBV21-1; clone size: .; J gene: TRBJ2-6; CDR3 DNA: TGTGCCAGCAGCAGACTGACAGGGGGCCAGTCCGGGGCCAACGTCCTGACTTTC; CDR3 protein: CASSRLTGGQSGANVLTF
D gene: TRBD1; V gene: TRBV5-6; clone size: .; J gene: TRBJ1-2; CDR3 DNA: TGTGCCAGCAGCTTGGGACAGGGGAATAACTATGGCTACACCTTC; CDR3 protein: CASSLGQGNNYGYTF
D gene: TRBD1; V gene: TRBV20-1; clone size: .; J gene: TRBJ1-2; CDR3 DNA: TGCAGTGCTGATCCAGGGGACAGCTATGGCTACACCTTC; CDR3 protein: CSADPGDSYGYTF
D gene: .; V gene: TRBV20-1; clone size: .; J gene: TRBJ2-5; CDR3 DNA: TGCAGTGCTAGCGTGGGGGGCTATAGCTATCGGACCCAGTACTTC; CDR3 protein: CSASVGGYSYRTQYF
D gene: TRBD1; V gene: TRBV20-1; clone size: .; J gene: TRBJ2-7; CDR3 DNA: TGCAGTGCTAACAGGGGCTCCAACGAGCAGTACTTC; CDR3 protein: CSANRGSNEQYF
D gene: .; V gene: TRBV5-6; clone size: .; J gene: TRBJ2-7; CDR3 DNA: TGTGCCAGCAGCTTGTGGGGATTCGACTCGAGCTCCTACGAGCAGTACTTC; CDR3 protein: CASSLWGFDSSSYEQYF
D gene: .; V gene: TRBV5-5; clone size: .; J gene: TRBJ1-1; CDR3 DNA: TGTGCCAGCAGCTTCAGGTCGCAGGGTGAAGCTTTCTTT; CDR3 protein: CASSFRSQGEAFF
D gene: TRBD1; V gene: TRBV9; clone size: .; J gene: TRBJ1-1; CDR3 DNA: TGTGCCAGCAGCCCCGGGACAGCCCGGAGGACTGAAGCTTTCTTT; CDR3 protein: CASSPGTARRTEAFF
D gene: .; V gene: TRBV10-2; clone size: .; J gene: TRBJ2-3; CDR3 DNA: TGCGCCAGCAGTGAGTACAGGGTTGATACGCAGTATTTT; CDR3 protein: CASSEYRVDTQYF
D gene: .; V gene: TRBV20-1; clone size: .; J gene: TRBJ2-1; CDR3 DNA: TGCAGTGCTCAAAAAAACAATGAGCAGTTCTTC; CDR3 protein: CSAQKNNEQFF
D gene: TRBD2; V gene: TRBV20-1; clone size: once; J gene: TRBJ2-3; CDR3 DNA: TGCAGTGCTGCCGGCGAGCGGGATACAGATACGCAGTATTTT; CDR3 protein: CSAAGERDTDTQYF
D gene: TRBD2; V gene: TRBV12-3/TRBV12-4; clone size: .; J gene: TRBJ2-7; CDR3 DNA: TGTGCCAGCAGTTTAGGACTAGCGGCCTACGAGCAGTACTTC; CDR3 protein: CASSLGLAAYEQYF
D gene: TRBD1; V gene: TRBV20-1; clone size: .; J gene: TRBJ1-3; CDR3 DNA: TGCAGTGCTAGCGACAGGGGAAGCTCTGGAAACACCATATATTTT; CDR3 protein: CSASDRGSSGNTIYF
D gene: .; V gene: TRBV2; clone size: .; J gene: TRBJ2-1; CDR3 DNA: TGTGCCAGCACCGGGACGGGGTTAGCTGAGCAGTTCTTC; CDR3 protein: CASTGTGLAEQFF
D gene: TRBD2; V gene: TRBV9; clone size: .; J gene: TRBJ2-5; CDR3 DNA: TGTGCCAGCAGCGTAGGTAGCGGGAACGAGGCATCCCAGTACTTC; CDR3 protein: CASSVGSGNEASQYF
D gene: .; V gene: TRBV15; clone size: .; J gene: TRBJ2-2; CDR3 DNA: TGTGCCACCAGCAGAGATAGAAGTTTGAACACCGGGGAGCTGTTTTTT; CDR3 protein: CATSRDRSLNTGELFF
D gene: TRBD2; V gene: TRBV20-1; clone size: .; J gene: TRBJ2-5; CDR3 DNA: TGCAGTGCCAAGCGCGCCGGACTAGCGGAGACCCAGTACTTC; CDR3 protein: CSAKRAGLAETQYF
D gene: .; V gene: TRBV9; clone size: once; J gene: TRBJ1-2; CDR3 DNA: TGTGCCAGCAGCGATCAACATTATGGCTACACCTTC; CDR3 protein: CASSDQHYGYTF
D gene: TRBD1; V gene: TRBV25-1; clone size: once; J gene: TRBJ1-2; CDR3 DNA: TGTGCCAGCAGTGGGACAGGGGGGCCCTATGGCTACACCTTC; CDR3 protein: CASSGTGGPYGYTF
D gene: TRBD2; V gene: TRBV29-1; clone size: .; J gene: TRBJ2-1; CDR3 DNA: TGCAGCGTCAAGCGGACTAGCGGGAAAAACAATGAGCAGTTCTTC; CDR3 protein: CSVKRTSGKNNEQFF
D gene: TRBD2; V gene: TRBV20-1; clone size: .; J gene: TRBJ2-2; CDR3 DNA: TGCAGTGCTAGATCGGGGGGGAACGCCGGGGAGCTGTTTTTT; CDR3 protein: CSARSGGNAGELFF
D gene: TRBD1; V gene: TRBV9; clone size: .; J gene: TRBJ1-1; CDR3 DNA: TGTGCCAGCAGCGGACAGGGGAACACTGAAGCTTTCTTT; CDR3 protein: CASSGQGNTEAFF
D gene: .; V gene: TRBV20-1; clone size: .; J gene: TRBJ1-2; CDR3 DNA: TGCAGTGCTAGAGATGGGACGGACACTTCGGCCTATGGCTACACCTTC; CDR3 protein: CSARDGTDTSAYGYTF
D gene: .; V gene: TRBV24-1; clone size: .; J gene: TRBJ2-1; CDR3 DNA: TGTGCCACCAGTGAACTCTACAATGAGCAGTTCTTC; CDR3 protein: CATSELYNEQFF
D gene: .; V gene: TRBV20-1; clone size: .; J gene: TRBJ2-6; CDR3 DNA: TGCAGTGCTAGACTAGAGGGGGCCAACGTCCTGACTTTC; CDR3 protein: CSARLEGANVLTF
D gene: .; V gene: TRBV4-1; clone size: .; J gene: TRBJ1-2; CDR3 DNA: TGCGCCAGCGGCGAGACAGGTTCTCTAGATGGCTACACCTTC; CDR3 protein: CASGETGSLDGYTF